This is a list of T cell receptor beta chains from one sample in a study of blood T cells in healthy people across ages. Using its own MiXCR run on the 5' RACE reads, TCRdb lists one record per CDR3 protein. This table holds roughly 550,000 distinct CDR3 sequences, nearly 25% found once. A further study also used this sample, focusing on T cells of mothers and their children.

The specimen sequenced was blood. These receptors came from a boy between 10 and 17 years old in good health. Both conserved end residues are part of each CDR3. D genes are given only for firm matches. Some rows have no size entry. The others give once, few or many, or a class for an expanded clone.

TRBJ2-1,-,-,TRBV12-3/TRBV12-4,TGTGCCAGCAGTTTAGGGGGCGGGCGGCTACACCATGAGCAGTTCTTC,CASSLGGGRLHHEQFF
TRBJ2-7,-,-,TRBV6-5,TGTGCCAGCAGTTCCGCAGGGGTGATTACCTACGAGCAGTACTTC,CASSSAGVITYEQYF
TRBJ1-1,-,TRBD1,TRBV20-1,TGCAGTACTAGTAACAGGGGGATGAACACTGAAGCTTTCTTT,CSTSNRGMNTEAFF
TRBJ2-6,-,-,TRBV5-1,TGCGCCAGCAGCTCCAGGGACTCTGGGGCCAACGTCCTGGCTTTC,CASSSRDSGANVLAF
TRBJ1-1,-,TRBD1,TRBV6-1,TGTGCCAGCAGTGGGACAGGGGGACGGACTGAAGCTTTCTTT,CASSGTGGRTEAFF
TRBJ1-2,-,-,TRBV29-1,TGCAGCGTTGAAGGTGGAGAGCCACTTGTCTACACCTTC,CSVEGGEPLVYTF
TRBJ1-6,-,TRBD1,TRBV20-1,TGCACCGTGACAGGGGGGAATAATTCACCCCTCCACTTT,CTVTGGNNSPLHF
TRBJ2-1,-,-,TRBV6-5,TGTGCCAGCAGTTACAGGGCAGGGAAGGTCCATGAGCAGTTCTTC,CASSYRAGKVHEQFF
TRBJ2-3,-,-,TRBV28,TGTGCCAGCAGTCCCCCGCAGGGGTTGGCAGATACGCAGTATTTT,CASSPPQGLADTQYF
TRBJ2-2,-,-,TRBV2,TGTGCCAGCCTAGGTGTTGGGGAATTGAACACCGGGGAGCTGTTTTTT,CASLGVGELNTGELFF
TRBJ1-1,few,-,TRBV7-2,TGTGCCAGCAGCTTAGGAGGCCAGTTGAACACTGAAGCTTTCTTT,CASSLGGQLNTEAFF
TRBJ1-1,-,TRBD1,TRBV20-1,TGCAGTGCTTCCGGGACAGGGGGCATGAACACTGAAGCTTTCTTT,CSASGTGGMNTEAFF
TRBJ1-2,-,-,TRBV10-3,TGTGCCATCAGTGAGTCTGATGGGCAGGGAGATGGCTACACCTTC,CAISESDGQGDGYTF
TRBJ2-1,few,TRBD2,TRBV6-4,TGTGCCAGCAGCCCCGGGACTAGCGGGGGGCTCAATGAGCAGTTCTTC,CASSPGTSGGLNEQFF
TRBJ2-7,-,TRBD1,TRBV5-1,TGCGCCAGCAACCCGGACAGGGCGAGCTCCTACGAGCAGTACTTC,CASNPDRASSYEQYF
TRBJ2-4,few,-,TRBV4-1,TGCGCCAGCAGCCAAGGGGTTCAAGCCAAAAACATTCAGTACTTC,CASSQGVQAKNIQYF
TRBJ1-1,-,-,TRBV20-1,TGCAGTGCTAGAGCTCCTACTGGGGGTTCTACTGAAGCTTTCTTT,CSARAPTGGSTEAFF
TRBJ1-2,many,-,TRBV9,TGTGCCAGCAGCGCTGTCAACTATGGCTACACCTTC,CASSAVNYGYTF
TRBJ2-2,-,-,TRBV12-3/TRBV12-4,TGTGCCAGCGGGGCCCCCGGGGAGCTGTTTTTT,CASGAPGELFF
TRBJ2-3,few,TRBD2,TRBV9,TGTGCCAGCAGCGTCGGCGGGGGTTACACAGATACGCAGTATTTT,CASSVGGGYTDTQYF
TRBJ2-1,many,-,TRBV7-2,TGTGCCAGCAGCTTCGTATCGGGATCCTCCTACAATGAGCAGTTCTTC,CASSFVSGSSYNEQFF
TRBJ2-5,many,-,TRBV24-1,TGTGCCACCAGTGATTTAGAACAGCAAGAGACCCAGTACTTC,CATSDLEQQETQYF
TRBJ2-4,few,TRBD2,TRBV6-5,TGTGCCAGCAGTTACACTAGCGGGACGTGGGTCAGCAAAAACATTCAGTACTTC,CASSYTSGTWVSKNIQYF
TRBJ2-3,-,TRBD1,TRBV2,TGTGCCAGCACCGGGACAGGGGGCACAGATACGCAGTATTTT,CASTGTGGTDTQYF
TRBJ2-3,few,TRBD2,TRBV28,TGTGCCAGCAGTTTCTGGCTAGCGGGGGGGCCCGAGGAAGATACGCAGTATTTT,CASSFWLAGGPEEDTQYF
TRBJ2-3,-,TRBD2,TRBV29-1,TGCAGCGTGGGCCCAGCGGGGAACACAGATACGCAGTATTTT,CSVGPAGNTDTQYF
TRBJ1-6,-,-,TRBV28,TGTGCCAGCAGTTTATTTTTCCGACCCTCAAACCTCCGTTACTCCTATAATTCACCCCTCCACTTT,CASSLFFRPSNLRYSYNSPLHF
TRBJ2-5,few,-,TRBV7-3,TGTGCCAGCAGCGCCAGAAGGGTGGAGACCCAGTACTTC,CASSARRVETQYF
TRBJ2-1,-,-,TRBV6-5,TGTGCCAGCAGTTACTCTGGGAAGTCCTACAATGAGCAGTTCTTC,CASSYSGKSYNEQFF
TRBJ2-7,-,TRBD2,TRBV29-1,TGCAGCGTGGCTGGACTAGTTGCCTACGAGCAGTACTTC,CSVAGLVAYEQYF
TRBJ1-4,-,-,TRBV7-2,TGTGCCAGCAGCTTATATCCCGGGGGCACGAATGAAAAACTGTTTTTT,CASSLYPGGTNEKLFF
TRBJ2-7,-,TRBD2,TRBV7-2,TGTGCCAGCAGCTTAGATCGTAGCGGGGTCTACGAGCAGTACTTC,CASSLDRSGVYEQYF
TRBJ2-7,many,TRBD1,TRBV3-1,TGTGCCAGCAGCTTCCGGACAGGGCGAGTATCCTACGAGCAGTACTTC,CASSFRTGRVSYEQYF
TRBJ2-5,few,-,TRBV7-2,TGTGCCAGCAGCTTAATGTCAAGGGGAGAGACCCAGTACTTC,CASSLMSRGETQYF
TRBJ2-7,-,-,TRBV29-1,TGCAGCGTTGAAGCGCGGGAGGACAGGGCCAGCTCCTACGAGCAGTACTTC,CSVEAREDRASSYEQYF
TRBJ2-4,many,-,TRBV9,TGTGCCAGCAGCGTAGTGACATCACCCAAAAACATTCAGTACTTC,CASSVVTSPKNIQYF
TRBJ1-2,-,-,TRBV28,TGTGCCAGCAGGGCCTCAACAGGGAGCTCTAACTATGGCTACACCTTC,CASRASTGSSNYGYTF
TRBJ2-7,-,TRBD1,TRBV28,TGTGCCAGTCGAGACAGGGGTCCCTACGAGCAGTACTTC,CASRDRGPYEQYF
TRBJ1-6,-,-,TRBV9,TGTGCCAGCCGGAACACGGGACTCAATTCACCCCTCCACTTT,CASRNTGLNSPLHF
TRBJ2-5,-,-,TRBV19,TGTGCCAGTAGTATTCACGGGGGCTCGAGGACCCAGTACTTC,CASSIHGGSRTQYF
TRBJ1-6,few,-,TRBV15,TGTGCCACCAGCAGAGAGTTGCGACAGAATGGATCACCCCTCCACTTT,CATSRELRQNGSPLHF
TRBJ2-1,few,TRBD2,TRBV5-1,TGCGCCAGCAGCTTGGTAAAGGCTAGCGGGAGCAATGAGCAGTTCTTC,CASSLVKASGSNEQFF
TRBJ1-6,-,TRBD1,TRBV28,TGTGCCAGCAGTTCCATCGACAGGGCGCCCTATAATTCACCCCTCCACTTT,CASSSIDRAPYNSPLHF
TRBJ2-7,-,TRBD1,TRBV7-9,TGTGCCAGCAGCATCGGGACAGGAGCTTCCTACGAGCAGTACTTC,CASSIGTGASYEQYF
TRBJ2-5,many,-,TRBV4-1,TGCGCCAGCAGCCATAGAGGCAGGGACCAAGAGACCCAGTACTTC,CASSHRGRDQETQYF
TRBJ2-3,-,-,TRBV7-8,TGTGCCAGCAGCTTACAGCCCGTGAGCACAGATACGCAGTATTTT,CASSLQPVSTDTQYF